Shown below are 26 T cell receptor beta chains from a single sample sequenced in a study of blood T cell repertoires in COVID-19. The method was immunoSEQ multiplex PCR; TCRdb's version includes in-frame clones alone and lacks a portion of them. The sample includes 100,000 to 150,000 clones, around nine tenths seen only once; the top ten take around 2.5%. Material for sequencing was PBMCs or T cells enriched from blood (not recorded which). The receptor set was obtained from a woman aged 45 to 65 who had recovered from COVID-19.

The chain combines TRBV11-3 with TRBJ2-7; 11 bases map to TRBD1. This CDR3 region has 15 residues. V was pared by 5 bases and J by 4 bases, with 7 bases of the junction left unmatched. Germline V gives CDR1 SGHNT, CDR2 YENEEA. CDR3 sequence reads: CASSLDRGRIYEQYF. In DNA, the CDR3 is TGTGCCAGCAGCCTGGACAGGGGGCGCATTTACGAGCAGTACTTC.

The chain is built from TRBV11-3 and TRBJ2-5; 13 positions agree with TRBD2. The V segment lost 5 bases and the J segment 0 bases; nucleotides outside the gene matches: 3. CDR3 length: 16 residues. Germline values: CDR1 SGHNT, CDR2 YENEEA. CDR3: CASSTGLAGDQETQYF. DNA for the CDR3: TGTGCCAGCAGCACAGGACTAGCGGGGGACCAAGAGACCCAGTACTTC.

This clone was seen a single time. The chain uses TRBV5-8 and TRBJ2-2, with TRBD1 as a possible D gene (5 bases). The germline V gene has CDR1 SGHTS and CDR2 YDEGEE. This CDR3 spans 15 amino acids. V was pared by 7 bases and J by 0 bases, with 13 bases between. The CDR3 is CASPRQGPNTGELFF. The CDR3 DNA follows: TGTGCCAGCCCTAGGCAGGGTCCGAACACCGGGGAGCTGTTTTTT.

CDR3 nucleotides: TGTGCCAGCAGCTTAGCGGCGGCGGAGACCCAGTACTTC. This translates into CASSLAAAETQYF. The chain uses TRBV7-2 and TRBJ2-5, with D hard to call. CDR3 length equals 13 residues. Germline V gene sequence: CDR1 SGHTA, CDR2 FQGNSA. V lost 0 bases and J 5 bases, leaving 7 bases between the germline ends.

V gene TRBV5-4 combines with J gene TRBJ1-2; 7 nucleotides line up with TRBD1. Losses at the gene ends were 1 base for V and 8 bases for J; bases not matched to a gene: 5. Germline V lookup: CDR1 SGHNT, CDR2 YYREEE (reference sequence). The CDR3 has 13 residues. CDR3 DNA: TGTGCCAGCAGCTTGCAACAGGGGAGAGGCTACACCTTC. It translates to CASSLQQGRGYTF. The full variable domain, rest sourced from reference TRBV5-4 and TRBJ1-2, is ETGVTQSPTHLIKTRGQQVTLRCSSQSGHNTVSWYQQALGQGPQFIFQYYREEENGRGNFPPRFSGLQFPNYSSELNVNALELDDSALYLCASSLQQGRGYTFGSGTRLTVV.

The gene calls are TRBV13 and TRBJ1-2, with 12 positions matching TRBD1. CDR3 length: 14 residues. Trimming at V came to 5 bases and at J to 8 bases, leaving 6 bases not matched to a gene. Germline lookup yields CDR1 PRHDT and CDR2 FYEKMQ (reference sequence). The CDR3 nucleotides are TGTGCCAGCAGCCGGGGACAGGGGGCTGAGGGCTACACCTTC. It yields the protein CASSRGQGAEGYTF.

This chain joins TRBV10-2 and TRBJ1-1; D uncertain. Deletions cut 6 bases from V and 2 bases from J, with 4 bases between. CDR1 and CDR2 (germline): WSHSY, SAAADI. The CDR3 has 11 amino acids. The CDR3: CASRTNTEAFF. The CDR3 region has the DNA TGCGCCAGCAGAACAAACACTGAAGCTTTCTTT.

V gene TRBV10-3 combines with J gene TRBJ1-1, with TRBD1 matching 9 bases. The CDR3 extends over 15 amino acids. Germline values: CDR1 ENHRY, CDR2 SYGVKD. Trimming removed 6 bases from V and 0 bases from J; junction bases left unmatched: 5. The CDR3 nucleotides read TGTGCCATCAGCGGAACAGGGGGCATGAACACTGAAGCTTTCTTT. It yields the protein CAISGTGGMNTEAFF.

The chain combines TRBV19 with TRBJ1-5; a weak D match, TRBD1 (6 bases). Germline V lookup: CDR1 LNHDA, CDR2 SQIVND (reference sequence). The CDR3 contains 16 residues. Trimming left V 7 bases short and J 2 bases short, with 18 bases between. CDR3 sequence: CASKWDTNSGNQPQHF. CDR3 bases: TGTGCCAGTAAGTGGGACACGAATTCGGGCAATCAGCCCCAGCATTTT. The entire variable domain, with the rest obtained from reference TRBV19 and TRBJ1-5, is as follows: DGGITQSPKYLFRKEGQNVTLSCEQNLNHDAMYWYRQDPGQGLRLIYYSQIVNDFQKGDIAEGYSVSREKKESFPLTVTSAQKNPTAFYLCASKWDTNSGNQPQHFGDGTRLSIL.

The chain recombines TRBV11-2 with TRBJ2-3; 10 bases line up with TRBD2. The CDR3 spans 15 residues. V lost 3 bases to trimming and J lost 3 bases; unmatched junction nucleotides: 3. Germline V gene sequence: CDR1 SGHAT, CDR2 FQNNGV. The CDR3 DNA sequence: TGTGCCAGCAGCTTTAGCGGGGGGTCGACAGATACGCAGTATTTT. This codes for CASSFSGGSTDTQYF.

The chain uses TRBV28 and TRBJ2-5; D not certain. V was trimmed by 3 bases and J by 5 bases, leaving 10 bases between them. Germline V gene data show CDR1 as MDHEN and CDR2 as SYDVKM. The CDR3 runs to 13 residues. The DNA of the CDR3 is TGTGCCAGCAGTTTTCGAGGAATGGAGACCCAGTACTTC. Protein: CASSFRGMETQYF.

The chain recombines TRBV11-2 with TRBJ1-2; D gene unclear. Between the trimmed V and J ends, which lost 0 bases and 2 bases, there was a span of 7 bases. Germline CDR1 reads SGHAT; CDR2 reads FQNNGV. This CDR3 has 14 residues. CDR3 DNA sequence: TGTGCCAGCAGCTTAGATCCGGGAAACTATGGCTACACCTTC. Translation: CASSLDPGNYGYTF.

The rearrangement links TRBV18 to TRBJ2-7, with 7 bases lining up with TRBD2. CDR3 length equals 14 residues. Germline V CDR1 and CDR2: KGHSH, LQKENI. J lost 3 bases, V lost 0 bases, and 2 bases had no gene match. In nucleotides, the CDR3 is TGTGCCAGCTCACCACCGGGGGGGTTCTACGAGCAGTACTTC. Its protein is CASSPPGGFYEQYF.

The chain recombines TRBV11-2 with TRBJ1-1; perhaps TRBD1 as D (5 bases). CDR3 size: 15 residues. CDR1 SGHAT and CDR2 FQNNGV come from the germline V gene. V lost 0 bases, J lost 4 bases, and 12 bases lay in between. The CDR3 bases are TGTGCCAGCAGCTTAGATTCTTTCGGGGGCACTGAAGCTTTCTTT. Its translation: CASSLDSFGGTEAFF.

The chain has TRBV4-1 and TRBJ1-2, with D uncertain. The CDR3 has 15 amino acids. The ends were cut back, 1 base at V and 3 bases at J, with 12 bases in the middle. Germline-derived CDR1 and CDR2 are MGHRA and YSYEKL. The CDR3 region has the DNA TGCGCCAGCAGCCAAGGAGAGGGAGTATACTATGGCTACACCTTC. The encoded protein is CASSQGEGVYYGYTF.

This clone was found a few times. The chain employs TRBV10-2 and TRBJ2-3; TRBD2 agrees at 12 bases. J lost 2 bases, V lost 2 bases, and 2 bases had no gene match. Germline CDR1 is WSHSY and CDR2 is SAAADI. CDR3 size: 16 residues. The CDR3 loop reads CASSEGLAGYTDTQYF. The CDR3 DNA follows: TGCGCCAGCAGTGAGGGACTAGCGGGATACACAGATACGCAGTATTTT.

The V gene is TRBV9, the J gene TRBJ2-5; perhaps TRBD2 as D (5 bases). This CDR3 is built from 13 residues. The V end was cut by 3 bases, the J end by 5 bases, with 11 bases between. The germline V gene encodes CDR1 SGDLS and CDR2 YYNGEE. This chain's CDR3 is CASSGAGRETQYF. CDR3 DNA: TGTGCCAGCAGCGGGGCGGGCCGGGAGACCCAGTACTTC.

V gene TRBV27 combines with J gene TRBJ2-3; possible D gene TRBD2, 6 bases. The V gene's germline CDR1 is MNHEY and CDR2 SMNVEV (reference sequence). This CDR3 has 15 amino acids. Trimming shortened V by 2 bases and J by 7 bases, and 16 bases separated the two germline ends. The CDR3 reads CASSLLEGHKYTQYF. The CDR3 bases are TGTGCCAGCAGTTTACTGGAGGGGCATAAATATACGCAGTATTTT.

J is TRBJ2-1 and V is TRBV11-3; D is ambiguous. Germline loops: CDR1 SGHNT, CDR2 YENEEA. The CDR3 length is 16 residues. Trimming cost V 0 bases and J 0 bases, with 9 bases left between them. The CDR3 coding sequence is TGTGCCAGCAGCTTAGATACAGAGAGCTCCTACAATGAGCAGTTCTTC. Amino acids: CASSLDTESSYNEQFF.

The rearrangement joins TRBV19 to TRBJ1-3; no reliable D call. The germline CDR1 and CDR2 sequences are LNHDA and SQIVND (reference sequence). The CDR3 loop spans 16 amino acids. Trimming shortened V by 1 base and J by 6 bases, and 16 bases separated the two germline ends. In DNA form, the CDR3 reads TGTGCCAGTAGTATAGTAGTCTCTCGATCCGAAAACACCATATATTTT. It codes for CASSIVVSRSENTIYF. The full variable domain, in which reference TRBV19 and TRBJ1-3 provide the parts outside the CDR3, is DGGITQSPKYLFRKEGQNVTLSCEQNLNHDAMYWYRQDPGQGLRLIYYSQIVNDFQKGDIAEGYSVSREKKESFPLTVTSAQKNPTAFYLCASSIVVSRSENTIYFGEGSWLTVV.

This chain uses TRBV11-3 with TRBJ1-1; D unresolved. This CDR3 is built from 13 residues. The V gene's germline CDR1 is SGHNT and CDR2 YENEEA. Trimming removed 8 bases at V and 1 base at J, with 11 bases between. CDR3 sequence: CASALTGNTEAFF. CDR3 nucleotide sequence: TGTGCCAGCGCCTTAACCGGGAACACTGAAGCTTTCTTT.

CDR3 sequence reads: CASSATGGQVTGELFF. The CDR3 nucleotides are TGTGCCAGCAGCGCCACCGGGGGGCAGGTCACCGGGGAGCTGTTTTTT. The chain couples TRBV7-3 to TRBJ2-2, with D perhaps matching TRBD2 (7 bases). Between the trimmed V and J ends, which lost 5 bases and 4 bases, there was a span of 17 bases. The CDR3 is 16 amino acids. From germline, CDR1 is SGHTA and CDR2 FQGTGA. The full variable domain, its missing parts supplied by reference TRBV7-3 and TRBJ2-2, is GAGVSQTPSNKVTEKGKYVELRCDPISGHTALYWYRQSLGQGPEFLIYFQGTGAADDSGLPNDRFFAVRPEGSVSTLKIQRTERGDSAVYLCASSATGGQVTGELFFGEGSRLTVL.

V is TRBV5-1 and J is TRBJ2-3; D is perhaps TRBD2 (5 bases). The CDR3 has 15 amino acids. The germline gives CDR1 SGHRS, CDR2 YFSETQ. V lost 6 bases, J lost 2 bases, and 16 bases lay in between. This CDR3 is CASIEGSSVTDTQYF. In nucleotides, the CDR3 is TGCGCCAGCATAGAGGGTAGTTCGGTCACAGATACGCAGTATTTT.

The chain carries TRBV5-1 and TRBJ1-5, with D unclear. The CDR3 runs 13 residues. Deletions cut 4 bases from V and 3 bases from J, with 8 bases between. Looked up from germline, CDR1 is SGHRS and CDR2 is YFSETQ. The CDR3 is CASSTEINQPQHF. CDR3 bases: TGCGCCAGCAGCACAGAAATCAATCAGCCCCAGCATTTT.

The CDR3 DNA sequence: TGTGCCAGCAGCGTAGTCCCCAGGGCTGACTATGGCTACACCTTC. As protein: CASSVVPRADYGYTF. The rearrangement links TRBV9 to TRBJ1-2, with D possibly matching TRBD1 (5 bases). The CDR3 is 15 residues long. Trimming cost V 0 bases and J 3 bases, with 12 bases left between them. The germline gives CDR1 SGDLS, CDR2 YYNGEE.

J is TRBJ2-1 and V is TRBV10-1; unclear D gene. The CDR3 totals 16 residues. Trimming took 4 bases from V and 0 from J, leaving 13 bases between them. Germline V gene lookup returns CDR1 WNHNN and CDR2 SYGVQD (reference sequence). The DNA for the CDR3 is TGCGCCAGCAGTGTTATTGCGGCCAGCTCCTACAATGAGCAGTTCTTC. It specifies CASSVIAASSYNEQFF.